Listed here are 27 T cell receptor beta chains from one sample, sequenced in a study of shared clonotypes between healthy human individuals. Clones were sequenced by immunoSEQ multiplex PCR, and TCRdb holds only the in-frame ones, with some missing. The table has roughly 2 million clones, less than 95% seen once; the top ten hold roughly 1.1%. Positive CCR7 selection of CD45RO-negative cells yielded the naive CD8 cells, and terminally differentiated effector memory CD45RA+ cells were excluded. The material sequenced was naive CD8+ T cells sorted from blood. The receptors originated from a young man in good health.

The chain carries TRBV5-4 and TRBJ2-7, with 9 nucleotides matching TRBD2. The CDR3 is 15 residues long. Per the germline V gene, CDR1 is SGHNT and CDR2 is YYREEE (reference sequence). Trimming cost V 0 bases and J 2 bases; bases outside gene matches: 3. The CDR3 region is CASSLEAGGAYEQYF. The CDR3 DNA reads TGTGCCAGCAGCTTGGAGGCGGGAGGGGCCTACGAGCAGTACTTC.

The V call is TRBV4-3, the J call TRBJ1-1, with 7 positions matching TRBD1. CDR1 LGHNA and CDR2 YSLEER come from the germline V gene. The junction had 5 bases not matched to a gene; V was cut back by 1 base and J by 0 bases. This CDR3 has 16 amino acids. The CDR3 is CASSQGLGTVNTEAFF. For the CDR3, the DNA is TGCGCCAGCAGCCAAGGGCTCGGGACAGTGAACACTGAAGCTTTCTTT.

The chain links TRBV19 to TRBJ2-7; possibly TRBD2 for D (6 bases). CDR3 length equals 14 residues. V shed 8 bases and J shed 4 bases, with 18 bases lying between them. Germline CDR1 LNHDA, CDR2 SQIVND (reference sequence). This CDR3 is CASAGRRTCYEQYF. Here the CDR3 DNA reads TGTGCCAGTGCGGGGCGACGGACGTGTTACGAGCAGTACTTC.

The chain is built from TRBV5-4 and TRBJ2-7, with D hard to call. There are 13 residues in the CDR3. Germline V gene sequence: CDR1 SGHNT, CDR2 YYREEE (reference sequence). Trimming took off 4 bases at V and 6 bases at J, with 14 bases between the two ends. The CDR3 region is CASSLWASAEQYF. The DNA for the CDR3 is TGTGCCAGCAGCCTGTGGGCCTCGGCCGAGCAGTACTTC. Combining the CDR3 with reference TRBV5-4 and TRBJ2-7 gives the whole variable domain ETGVTQSPTHLIKTRGQQVTLRCSSQSGHNTVSWYQQALGQGPQFIFQYYREEENGRGNFPPRFSGLQFPNYSSELNVNALELDDSALYLCASSLWASAEQYFGPGTRLTVT.

This clone was picked up one time. This chain links TRBV7-2 with TRBJ2-7, with a possible D match to TRBD1 (6 bases). The germline V gene encodes CDR1 SGHTA and CDR2 FQGNSA. Trimming took off 1 base at V and 4 bases at J, with 17 bases between the two ends. CDR3 size: 16 residues. The CDR3: CASSLGTDLALYEQYF. The CDR3 DNA reads as TGTGCCAGCAGCTTAGGGACAGATCTTGCCCTTTACGAGCAGTACTTC.

The V gene is TRBV25-1, the J gene TRBJ2-1; possible D gene TRBD1, 6 bases. The CDR3 is 13 amino acids. Germline assignment: CDR1 MGHDK and CDR2 SYGVNS. V was clipped by 8 bases and J by 8 bases, with 16 bases between them. CDR3 loop: CASGYPGVYEQFF. The CDR3 DNA reads as TGTGCCAGCGGATACCCAGGGGTTTATGAGCAGTTCTTC. Full variable domain (rest looked up from reference TRBV25-1 and TRBJ2-1): EADIYQTPRYLVIGTGKKITLECSQTMGHDKMYWYQQDPGMELHLIHYSYGVNSTEKGDLSSESTVSRIRTEHFPLTLESARPSHTSQYLCASGYPGVYEQFFGPGTRLTVL.

The genes are TRBV29-1 and TRBJ2-1; D remains unclear. The CDR3 loop spans 11 amino acids. The germline V gene encodes CDR1 SQVTM and CDR2 ANQGSEA. V lost 5 bases to trimming and J lost 6 bases, with 8 bases between them. The chain's CDR3 is CSVSTTNEQFF. The CDR3 DNA is TGCAGCGTTTCTACTACCAATGAGCAGTTCTTC.

The chain has TRBV30 and TRBJ1-2; 9 nucleotides agree with TRBD1. Germline V CDR1 and CDR2: GTSNPN, SVGIG (reference sequence). The CDR3 loop spans 14 amino acids. After removal of 4 bases from V and 4 bases from J, the junction contained 7 bases not matched to a gene. The CDR3 nucleotides read TGTGCCTGGAATATACAGGGGGCAGGCTATGGCTACACCTTC. It codes for CAWNIQGAGYGYTF.

The chain links TRBV14 to TRBJ1-1; D is perhaps TRBD1 (5 bases). Germline CDR1 and CDR2: SGHDN and FVKESK. Trimming cost V 3 bases and J 0 bases, with 8 bases left between them. This CDR3 region has 14 residues. Here the CDR3 reads CASSQTDMNTEAFF. The CDR3 DNA reads TGTGCCAGCAGCCAGACGGACATGAACACTGAAGCTTTCTTT.

The chain has TRBV5-8 and TRBJ2-1; D remains unclear. The CDR3 is made up of 12 amino acids. The V and J ends lost 2 bases and 4 bases respectively, with 4 bases between them. In germline, CDR1 is SGHTS, CDR2 YDEGEE. The CDR3 DNA sequence: TGTGCCAGCAGCTTATTTTACAATGAGCAGTTCTTC. This codes for CASSLFYNEQFF.

V gene TRBV27 combines with J gene TRBJ2-3; 9 bases fit TRBD2. The CDR3 runs 13 residues. V dropped 4 bases and J dropped 8; count of bases not matched to a gene: 4. CDR1 and CDR2 (germline): MNHEY, SMNVEV (reference sequence). CDR3 coding DNA: TGTGCCAGCAGTTCTAGCGGGGAAGCTACGCAGTATTTT. This translates into CASSSSGEATQYF.

The rearrangement joins TRBV28 to TRBJ2-2; D may be TRBD2 (6 bases). CDR3 size: 16 residues. V was trimmed by 0 bases and J by 3 bases, leaving 11 bases between them. Germline V gene sequence: CDR1 MDHEN, CDR2 SYDVKM. The CDR3 sequence: CASSLWGGTYTGELFF. Here the CDR3 DNA reads TGTGCCAGCAGTTTATGGGGGGGAACTTACACCGGGGAGCTGTTTTTT.

The V gene is TRBV10-3, the J gene TRBJ2-7; a possible D gene is TRBD1 (6 bases). Germline V gene sequence: CDR1 ENHRY, CDR2 SYGVKD. The CDR3 runs 16 residues. Trimming cost V 2 bases and J 3 bases, with 17 bases left between them. The CDR3 DNA sequence: TGTGCCATCAGTGAGGCCTTAGGGGGTTGGGGCTACGAGCAGTACTTC. It translates to CAISEALGGWGYEQYF.

The genes are TRBV11-2 and TRBJ2-7, with 8 nucleotides matching TRBD2. Germline V gene lookup returns CDR1 SGHAT and CDR2 FQNNGV. The CDR3 contains 15 residues. V lost 5 bases to trimming and J lost 3 bases; unmatched junction nucleotides: 9. The CDR3 loop is CASSPGLAVGYEQYF. In nucleotides, the CDR3 is TGTGCCAGCAGCCCCGGACTAGCTGTAGGCTACGAGCAGTACTTC.

This rearrangement joins TRBV9 to TRBJ2-7; possibly TRBD2 for D (7 bases). Germline-derived CDR1 and CDR2 are SGDLS and YYNGEE. The CDR3 has 14 amino acids. V lost 4 bases to trimming and J lost 3 bases, with 14 bases between them. For the CDR3, the DNA is TGTGCCAGCAGCACCTACAGGGAGGGCTACGAGCAGTACTTC. Translated: CASSTYREGYEQYF.

The chain links TRBV15 to TRBJ2-5, with D possibly matching TRBD2 (7 bases). Germline V gives CDR1 LNHNV, CDR2 YYDKDF (reference sequence). V lost 2 bases, J lost 5 bases, and 12 bases lay in between. The CDR3 spans 14 residues. CDR3 coding DNA: TGTGCCACCAGCAGAAGGGGGGGTCATGAGACCCAGTACTTC. Translating it yields CATSRRGGHETQYF.

About this clone: Within the sample, other DNA sequences also encode this same CDR3. The chain links TRBV11-3 to TRBJ2-3; D gene uncertain. The V gene's germline CDR1 is SGHNT and CDR2 YENEEA. The length of the CDR3 is 13 residues. V lost 0 bases and J 5 bases, leaving 6 bases between the germline ends. CDR3 DNA: TGTGCCAGCAGCTTAGACGTCGGAGATACGCAGTATTTT. It encodes CASSLDVGDTQYF.

The V gene is TRBV6-5, the J gene TRBJ1-4, with TRBD1 identical over 9 bases. Losses at the gene ends were 7 bases for V and 8 bases for J; bases not matched to a gene: 5. The germline gives CDR1 MNHEY, CDR2 SVGAGI. The CDR3 runs 13 residues. Written as DNA, the CDR3 is TGTGCCAGCAACCCGACAGGGGGGGAAAAACTGTTTTTT. It codes for CASNPTGGEKLFF.

The gene calls are TRBV5-1 and TRBJ2-7; D might be TRBD1 (5 bases). Germline assignment: CDR1 SGHRS and CDR2 YFSETQ. The CDR3 covers 14 residues. The V gene lost 1 base and the J gene lost 3 bases, with 11 bases spanning the gap. This CDR3 is CASSLWQGDYEQYF. CDR3 sequence (DNA): TGCGCCAGCAGCTTGTGGCAGGGCGACTACGAGCAGTACTTC.

This chain connects TRBV2 to TRBJ1-3; TRBD1 aligns across 7 bases. This CDR3 spans 14 amino acids. V was clipped by 8 bases and J by 2 bases; unmatched bases: 6. Per the germline V gene, CDR1 is SNHLY and CDR2 is FYNNEI. For the CDR3, the DNA is TGTGCCAGCGGCGGGACAGTAGCTGGAAACACCATATATTTT. It is translated as CASGGTVAGNTIYF.

J is TRBJ2-3 and V is TRBV27; no firm D call. From germline, CDR1 is MNHEY and CDR2 SMNVEV (reference sequence). V shed 8 bases and J shed 1 base, with 10 bases lying between them. This CDR3 is 13 amino acids long. CDR3 sequence reads: CASQEYRTDTQYF. The CDR3, as DNA: TGTGCCAGCCAGGAGTACCGCACAGATACGCAGTATTTT.

The chain recombines TRBV5-1 with TRBJ2-7; the match to TRBD1 covers 10 bases. The junction had 10 bases not matched to a gene; V was cut back by 0 bases and J by 4 bases. The germline gives CDR1 SGHRS, CDR2 YFSETQ. The CDR3 contains 17 residues. This CDR3 reads CASSLVLGGQGFYEQYF. The CDR3, as DNA: TGCGCCAGCAGCTTGGTTCTCGGGGGACAGGGGTTTTACGAGCAGTACTTC. Based on the CDR3 plus reference TRBV5-1 and TRBJ2-7, the full variable domain is KAGVTQTPRYLIKTRGQQVTLSCSPISGHRSVSWYQQTPGQGLQFLFEYFSETQRNKGNFPGRFSGRQFSNSRSEMNVSTLELGDSALYLCASSLVLGGQGFYEQYFGPGTRLTVT.

This chain uses TRBV14 with TRBJ2-7; unclear D gene. The CDR3 sequence is 16 residues long. The ends were cut back, 1 base at V and 3 bases at J, with 16 bases in the middle. Germline V CDR1 and CDR2: SGHDN, FVKESK. CDR3 region: CASSQGGVGSLYEQYF. For the CDR3, the DNA is TGTGCCAGCAGCCAAGGAGGAGTGGGATCCCTCTACGAGCAGTACTTC. The whole variable domain, filled in from reference TRBV14 and TRBJ2-7, reads EAGVTQFPSHSVIEKGQTVTLRCDPISGHDNLYWYRRVMGKEIKFLLHFVKESKQDESGMPNNRFLAERTGGTYSTLKVQPAELEDSGVYFCASSQGGVGSLYEQYFGPGTRLTVT.

V gene TRBV27 combines with J gene TRBJ2-1, with D perhaps assigned TRBD1 or TRBD2 (5 bases each). The V gene's germline CDR1 is MNHEY and CDR2 SMNVEV (reference sequence). Deletions cut 3 bases from V and 2 bases from J, with 11 bases between. The CDR3 extends over 15 amino acids. CDR3 loop: CASSFGGTAYNEQFF. The CDR3 bases are TGTGCCAGCAGTTTTGGTGGGACGGCCTACAATGAGCAGTTCTTC.

Notes on this clone: Its ends do not fully match the called genes, so a read error is possible. The chain has TRBV9 and TRBJ2-6, with a tentative D call TRBD2 (5 bases). The V gene's germline CDR1 is SGDLS and CDR2 YYNGEE. The CDR3 is 17 amino acids. The CDR3 nucleotides read TGTGCCAGCAGCGGGCTTGGGAGAAACGGGGTCCCCGCGCTCCTGGCTTTC. Residues: CASSGLGRNGVPALLAF.

The chain is built from TRBV2 and TRBJ2-7, with TRBD1 matching 7 bases. Germline V gene data show CDR1 as SNHLY and CDR2 as FYNNEI. The length of the CDR3 is 15 residues. After removal of 9 bases from V and 7 bases from J, the junction contained 18 bases not matched to a gene. The CDR3 DNA reads as TGTGCCAGTAATTTTCGGGACAGCTCCGCGGAGGAGCAGTACTTC. It is translated as CASNFRDSSAEEQYF.

The chain couples TRBV19 to TRBJ1-6, with a possible D match to TRBD1 (5 bases). V was pared by 5 bases and J by 4 bases, with 15 bases between. CDR1 is LNHDA, CDR2 SQIVND, per germline (reference sequence). CDR3 length: 16 residues. The CDR3 sequence: CASSANRDPYNSPLHF. The DNA of the CDR3 is TGTGCCAGTAGTGCCAACCGGGACCCTTATAATTCACCCCTCCACTTT.